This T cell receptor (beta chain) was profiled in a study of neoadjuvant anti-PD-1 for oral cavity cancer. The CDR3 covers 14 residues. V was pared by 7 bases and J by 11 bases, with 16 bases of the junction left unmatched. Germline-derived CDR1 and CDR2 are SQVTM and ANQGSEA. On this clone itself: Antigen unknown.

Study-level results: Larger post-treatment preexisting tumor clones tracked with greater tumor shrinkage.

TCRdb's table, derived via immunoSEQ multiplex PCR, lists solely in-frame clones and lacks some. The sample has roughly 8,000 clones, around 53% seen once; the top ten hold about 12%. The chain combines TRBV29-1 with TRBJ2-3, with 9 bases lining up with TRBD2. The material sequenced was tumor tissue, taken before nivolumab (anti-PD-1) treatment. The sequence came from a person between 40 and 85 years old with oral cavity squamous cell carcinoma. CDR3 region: CSASTGTSSVVQYF. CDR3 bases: TGCAGCGCCAGTACCGGGACTAGCAGCGTTGTGCAGTATTTT.